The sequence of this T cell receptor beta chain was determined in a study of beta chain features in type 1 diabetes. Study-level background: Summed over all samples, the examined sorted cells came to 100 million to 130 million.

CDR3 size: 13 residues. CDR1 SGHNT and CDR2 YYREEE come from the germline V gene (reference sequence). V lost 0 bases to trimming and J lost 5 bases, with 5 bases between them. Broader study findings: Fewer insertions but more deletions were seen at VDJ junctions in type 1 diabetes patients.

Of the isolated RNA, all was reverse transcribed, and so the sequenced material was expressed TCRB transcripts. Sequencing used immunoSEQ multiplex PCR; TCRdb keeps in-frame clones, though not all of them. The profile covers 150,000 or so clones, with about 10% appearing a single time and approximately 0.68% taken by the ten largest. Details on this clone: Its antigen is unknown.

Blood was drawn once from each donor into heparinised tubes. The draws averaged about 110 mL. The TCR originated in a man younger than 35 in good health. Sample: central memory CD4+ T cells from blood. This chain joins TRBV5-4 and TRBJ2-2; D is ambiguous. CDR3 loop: CASSLGQTGELFF. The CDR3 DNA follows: TGTGCCAGCAGCTTGGGGCAGACCGGGGAGCTGTTTTTT.